The 7 T cell receptor beta chains in this list originate from one sample, sequenced in a study of blood T cell repertoires in COVID-19. Sequenced by immunoSEQ multiplex PCR; TCRdb stores in-frame clones only, minus some. Counted here are about 140,000 clones, roughly four fifths occurring once; the ten biggest clones make up 3.5% to 5%. Specimen: peripheral blood. The receptors come from a woman of 80 years or more with acute or convalescent COVID-19.

V and J are TRBV25-1 and TRBJ2-1, with 8 bases fitting TRBD2. V was pared by 6 bases and J by 6 bases, with 10 bases of the junction left unmatched. The CDR3 consists of 15 residues. The germline CDR1 and CDR2 sequences are MGHDK and SYGVNS. The chain's CDR3 is CASRSGGAGGNEQFF. The CDR3, as DNA: TGTGCCAGCAGATCCGGGGGGGCAGGTGGCAATGAGCAGTTCTTC.

The J gene is TRBJ2-7, the V gene TRBV27; 7 nucleotides agree with TRBD1. The CDR3 totals 13 residues. The germline V gene has CDR1 MNHEY and CDR2 SMNVEV (reference sequence). V was clipped by 5 bases and J by 3 bases; unmatched bases: 4. The CDR3 bases are TGTGCCAGCAGTCCTGGGACAGACTACGAGCAGTACTTC. This codes for CASSPGTDYEQYF.

The J gene is TRBJ1-5, the V gene TRBV6-1; TRBD1 aligns across 8 bases. CDR3 length: 13 residues. Germline V gene lookup returns CDR1 MNHNS and CDR2 SASEGT. V lost 3 bases to trimming and J lost 5 bases; unmatched junction nucleotides: 0. The CDR3 DNA reads as TGTGCCAGCAGTGAGGACAGGGATCAGCCCCAGCATTTT. Its translation: CASSEDRDQPQHF.

The chain is built from TRBV3-1 (or the pseudogene TRBV3-2) and TRBJ1-4; D is perhaps TRBD1 (6 bases). Germline V lookup: CDR1 LGHDT, CDR2 YNNKEL (reference sequence). The V and J ends lost 2 bases and 4 bases respectively, with 14 bases between them. The CDR3 totals 16 residues. CDR3 nucleotide sequence: TGTGCCAGCAGCCAAAACCCAGGGGTTTATAATGAAAAACTGTTTTTT. It translates to CASSQNPGVYNEKLFF.

The chain employs TRBV19 and TRBJ2-5, with D possibly being TRBD2 (7 bases). Per germline, CDR1 LNHDA and CDR2 SQIVND (reference sequence). The CDR3 has 17 amino acids. V was shortened by 3 bases and J by 2 bases, with 19 bases between the two germline ends. CDR3: CASSMRGGLSPQETQYF. The CDR3 nucleotides read TGTGCCAGTAGTATGAGGGGGGGCTTATCACCTCAAGAGACCCAGTACTTC. Combining the CDR3 with reference TRBV19 and TRBJ2-5 gives the whole variable domain DGGITQSPKYLFRKEGQNVTLSCEQNLNHDAMYWYRQDPGQGLRLIYYSQIVNDFQKGDIAEGYSVSREKKESFPLTVTSAQKNPTAFYLCASSMRGGLSPQETQYFGPGTRLLVL.

The V call is TRBV3-1 (or the pseudogene TRBV3-2), the J call TRBJ2-4; 7 nucleotides align to TRBD1. CDR1 is LGHDT, CDR2 YNNKEL, per germline (reference sequence). CDR3 size: 16 residues. V shed 3 bases and J 0 bases; nucleotides not matched to a gene: 5. The chain's CDR3 is CASSHRQGVAKNIQYF. CDR3 coding DNA: TGTGCCAGCAGCCACCGACAGGGAGTAGCCAAAAACATTCAGTACTTC.

The V call is TRBV6-6, the J call TRBJ1-2; 10 bases match TRBD1. Germline V lookup: CDR1 MNHNY, CDR2 SVGAGI (reference sequence). The CDR3 is 13 amino acids. Trimming took 10 bases from V and 4 from J; bases not matched to a gene: 6. The CDR3 here is CATRDRGSYGYTF. The CDR3, as DNA: TGTGCCACACGGGACAGGGGATCCTATGGCTACACCTTC.